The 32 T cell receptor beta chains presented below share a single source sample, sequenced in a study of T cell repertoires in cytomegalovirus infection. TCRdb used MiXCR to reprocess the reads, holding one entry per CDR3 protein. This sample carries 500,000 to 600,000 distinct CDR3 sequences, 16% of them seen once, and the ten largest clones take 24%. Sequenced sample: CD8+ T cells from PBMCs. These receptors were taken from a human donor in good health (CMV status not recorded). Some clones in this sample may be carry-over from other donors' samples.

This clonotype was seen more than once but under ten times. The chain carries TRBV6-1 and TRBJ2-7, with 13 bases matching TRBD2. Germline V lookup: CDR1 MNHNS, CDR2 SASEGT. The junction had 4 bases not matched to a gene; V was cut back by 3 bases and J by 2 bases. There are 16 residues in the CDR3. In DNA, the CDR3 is TGTGCCAGCAGTGAGGGGGGACTAGCGGGGACCTACGAGCAGTACTTC. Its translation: CASSEGGLAGTYEQYF.

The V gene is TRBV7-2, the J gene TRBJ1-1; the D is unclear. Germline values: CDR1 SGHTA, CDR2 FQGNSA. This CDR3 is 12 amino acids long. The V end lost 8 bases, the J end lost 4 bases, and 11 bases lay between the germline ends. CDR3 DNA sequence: TGTGCCAGCCACCCTACAGTCACTGAAGCTTTCTTT. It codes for CASHPTVTEAFF.

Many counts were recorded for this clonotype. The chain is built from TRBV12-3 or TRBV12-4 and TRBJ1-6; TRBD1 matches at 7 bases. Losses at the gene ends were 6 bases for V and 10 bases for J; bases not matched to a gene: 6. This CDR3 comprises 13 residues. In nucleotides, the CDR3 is TGTGCCAGCAGCGGACAGGCCGGCTCACCCCTCCACTTT. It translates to CASSGQAGSPLHF.

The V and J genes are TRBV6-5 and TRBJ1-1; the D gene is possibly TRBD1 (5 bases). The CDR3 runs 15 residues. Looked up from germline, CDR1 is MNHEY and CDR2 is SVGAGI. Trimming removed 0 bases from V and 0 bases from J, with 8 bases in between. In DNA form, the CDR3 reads TGTGCCAGCAGTTACTCAGGGGTGTTGAACACTGAAGCTTTCTTT. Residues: CASSYSGVLNTEAFF.

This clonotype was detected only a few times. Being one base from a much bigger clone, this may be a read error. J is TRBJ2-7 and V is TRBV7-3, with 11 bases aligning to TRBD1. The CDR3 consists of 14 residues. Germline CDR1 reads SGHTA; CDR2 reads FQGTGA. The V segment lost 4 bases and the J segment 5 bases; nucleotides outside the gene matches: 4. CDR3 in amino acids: CASSSGQGAHEQYF. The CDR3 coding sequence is TGTGCCAGCAGCTCCGGACAGGGGGCCCACGAGCAGTACTTC.

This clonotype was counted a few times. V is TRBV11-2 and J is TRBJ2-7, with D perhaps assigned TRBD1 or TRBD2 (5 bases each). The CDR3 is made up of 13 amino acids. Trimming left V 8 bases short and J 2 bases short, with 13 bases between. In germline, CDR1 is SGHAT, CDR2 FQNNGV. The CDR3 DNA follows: TGTGCCAGCGGAGCCGGGACCACCTACGAGCAGTACTTC. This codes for CASGAGTTYEQYF.

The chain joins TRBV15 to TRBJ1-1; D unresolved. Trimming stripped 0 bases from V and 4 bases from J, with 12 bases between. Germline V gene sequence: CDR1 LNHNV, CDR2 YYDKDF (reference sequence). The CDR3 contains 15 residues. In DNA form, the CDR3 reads TGTGCCACCAGCAGAGATCGTGCAGGATCCACTGAAGCTTTCTTT. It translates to CATSRDRAGSTEAFF. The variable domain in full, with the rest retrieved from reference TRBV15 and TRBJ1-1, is DAMVIQNPRYQVTQFGKPVTLSCSQTLNHNVMYWYQQKSSQAPKLLFHYYDKDFNNEADTPDNFQSRRPNTSFCFLDIRSPGLGDTAMYLCATSRDRAGSTEAFFGQGTRLTVV.

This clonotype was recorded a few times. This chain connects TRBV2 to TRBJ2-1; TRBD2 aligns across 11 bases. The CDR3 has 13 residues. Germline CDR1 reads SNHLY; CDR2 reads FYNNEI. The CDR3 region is CALLGLAGGGQFF. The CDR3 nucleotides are TGTGCTCTCCTCGGGCTAGCGGGAGGTGGGCAGTTCTTC.

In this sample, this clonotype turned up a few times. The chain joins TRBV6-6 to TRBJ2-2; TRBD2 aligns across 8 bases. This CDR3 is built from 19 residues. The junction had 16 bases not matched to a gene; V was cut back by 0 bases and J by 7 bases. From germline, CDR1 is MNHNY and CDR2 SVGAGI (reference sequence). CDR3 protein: CASSYSNVNERELGGELFF. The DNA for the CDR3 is TGTGCCAGCAGTTACTCGAACGTCAACGAGCGGGAGTTGGGCGGGGAGCTGTTTTTT.

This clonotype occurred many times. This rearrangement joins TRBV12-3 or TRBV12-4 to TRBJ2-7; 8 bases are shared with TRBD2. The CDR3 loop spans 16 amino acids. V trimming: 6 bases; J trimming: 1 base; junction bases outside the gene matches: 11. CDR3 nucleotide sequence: TGTGCCAGCAGCCCCCAGGGTGAGCGGGAGTCCTACGAGCAGTACTTC. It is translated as CASSPQGERESYEQYF.

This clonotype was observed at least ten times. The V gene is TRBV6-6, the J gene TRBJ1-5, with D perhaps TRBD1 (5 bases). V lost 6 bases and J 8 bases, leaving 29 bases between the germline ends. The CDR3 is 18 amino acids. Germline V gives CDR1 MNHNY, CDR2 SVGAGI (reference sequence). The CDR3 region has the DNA TGTGCCAGCAGCAATGACTTAAGGGGACCCGGGAGGAAAAAGCCCCAGCATTTT. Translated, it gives CASSNDLRGPGRKKPQHF.

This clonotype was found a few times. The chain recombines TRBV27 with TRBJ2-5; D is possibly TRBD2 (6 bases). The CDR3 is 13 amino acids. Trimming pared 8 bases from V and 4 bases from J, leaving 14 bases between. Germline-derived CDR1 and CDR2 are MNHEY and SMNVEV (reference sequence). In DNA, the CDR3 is TGTGCCAGCTCCCCGGTCGGGAGAGAGACCCAGTACTTC. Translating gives CASSPVGRETQYF.

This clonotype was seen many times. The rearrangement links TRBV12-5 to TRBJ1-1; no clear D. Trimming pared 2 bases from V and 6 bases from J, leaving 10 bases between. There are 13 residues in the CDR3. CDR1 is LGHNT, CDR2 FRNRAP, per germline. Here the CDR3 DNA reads TGTGCTAGTGGTTTGCTACCCCGGCCTGAAGCTTTCTTT. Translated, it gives CASGLLPRPEAFF. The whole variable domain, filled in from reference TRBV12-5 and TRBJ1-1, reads DARVTQTPRHKVTEMGQEVTMRCQPILGHNTVFWYRQTMMQGLELLAYFRNRAPLDDSGMPKDRFSAEMPDATLATLKIQPSEPRDSAVYFCASGLLPRPEAFFGQGTRLTVV.

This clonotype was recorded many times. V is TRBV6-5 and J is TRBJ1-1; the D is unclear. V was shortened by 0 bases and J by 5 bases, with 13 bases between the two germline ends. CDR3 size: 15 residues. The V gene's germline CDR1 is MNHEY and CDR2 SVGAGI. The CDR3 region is CASSYSQPGGTEAFF. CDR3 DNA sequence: TGTGCCAGCAGTTACTCCCAACCAGGAGGGACTGAAGCTTTCTTT.

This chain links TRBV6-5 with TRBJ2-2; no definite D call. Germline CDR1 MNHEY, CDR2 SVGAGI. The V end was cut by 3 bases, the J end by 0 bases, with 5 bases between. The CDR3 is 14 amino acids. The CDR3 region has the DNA TGTGCCAGCAGTTATATCGCGAACACCGGGGAGCTGTTTTTT. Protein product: CASSYIANTGELFF.

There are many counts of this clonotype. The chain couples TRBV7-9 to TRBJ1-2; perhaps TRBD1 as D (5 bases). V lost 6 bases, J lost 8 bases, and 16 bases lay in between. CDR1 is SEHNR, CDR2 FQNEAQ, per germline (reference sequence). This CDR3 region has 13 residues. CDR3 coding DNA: TGTGCCAGCAGGGAAGCCGGGGGAGAGGGCTACACCTTC. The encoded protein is CASREAGGEGYTF.

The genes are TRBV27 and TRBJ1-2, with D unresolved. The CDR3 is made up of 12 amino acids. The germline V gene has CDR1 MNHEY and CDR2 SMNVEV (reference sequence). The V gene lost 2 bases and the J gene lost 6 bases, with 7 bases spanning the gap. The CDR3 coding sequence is TGTGCCAGCAGTTTAACGGGGAATGGCTACACCTTC. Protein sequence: CASSLTGNGYTF.

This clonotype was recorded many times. The CDR3, as DNA: TGCAGTGCTAGAGATATGACAGGGAGAGTTAATGAGCAGTTCTTC. Translated: CSARDMTGRVNEQFF. The V call is TRBV20-1, the J call TRBJ2-1; the match to TRBD1 covers 7 bases. The J segment lost 7 bases and the V segment lost 0 bases, leaving 9 bases of the junction unmatched. The length of the CDR3 is 15 residues. Per germline, CDR1 DFQATT and CDR2 SNEGSKA (reference sequence).

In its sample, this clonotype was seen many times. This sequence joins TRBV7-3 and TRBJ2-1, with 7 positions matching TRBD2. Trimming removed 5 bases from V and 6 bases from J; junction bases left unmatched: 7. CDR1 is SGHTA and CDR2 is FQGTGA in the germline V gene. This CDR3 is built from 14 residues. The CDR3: CASSQPPSGNEQFF. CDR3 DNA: TGTGCCAGCAGCCAACCCCCTAGCGGCAATGAGCAGTTCTTC.

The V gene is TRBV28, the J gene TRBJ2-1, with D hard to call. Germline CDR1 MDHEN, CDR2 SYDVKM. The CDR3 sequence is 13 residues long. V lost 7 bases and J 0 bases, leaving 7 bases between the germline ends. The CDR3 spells CASTPPSYNEQFF. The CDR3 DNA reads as TGTGCCAGCACCCCTCCCTCCTACAATGAGCAGTTCTTC.

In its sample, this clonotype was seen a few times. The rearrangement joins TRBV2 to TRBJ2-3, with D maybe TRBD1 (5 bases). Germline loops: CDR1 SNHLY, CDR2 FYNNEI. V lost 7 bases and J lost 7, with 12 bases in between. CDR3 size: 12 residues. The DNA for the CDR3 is TGTGCCAGCACCGAAGGGGAAAATACGCAGTATTTT. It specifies CASTEGENTQYF.

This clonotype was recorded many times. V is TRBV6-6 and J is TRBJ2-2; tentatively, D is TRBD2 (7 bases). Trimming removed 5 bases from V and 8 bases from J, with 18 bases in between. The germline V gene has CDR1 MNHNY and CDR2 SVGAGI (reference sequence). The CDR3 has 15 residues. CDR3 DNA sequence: TGTGCCAGCAGTCCAGGGCAGGGAGGGGGAGGGGAGCTGTTTTTT. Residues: CASSPGQGGGGELFF.

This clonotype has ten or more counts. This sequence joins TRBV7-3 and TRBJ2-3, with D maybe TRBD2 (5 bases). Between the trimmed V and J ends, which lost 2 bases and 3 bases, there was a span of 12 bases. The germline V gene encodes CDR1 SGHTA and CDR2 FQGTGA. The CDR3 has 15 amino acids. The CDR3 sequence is CASSLGLATTDTQYF. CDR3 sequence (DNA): TGTGCCAGCAGCTTAGGGCTAGCCACTACAGATACGCAGTATTTT.

As DNA, the CDR3 is TGTGCCAGCAGTTACCTGGACAGGGTCCAAGAGACCCAGTACTTC. It is translated as CASSYLDRVQETQYF. The rearrangement links TRBV6-5 to TRBJ2-5, with TRBD1 matching over 8 bases. V lost 2 bases and J lost 1; bases outside the gene matches: 3. This CDR3 contains 15 residues. CDR1 is MNHEY and CDR2 is SVGAGI in the germline V gene.

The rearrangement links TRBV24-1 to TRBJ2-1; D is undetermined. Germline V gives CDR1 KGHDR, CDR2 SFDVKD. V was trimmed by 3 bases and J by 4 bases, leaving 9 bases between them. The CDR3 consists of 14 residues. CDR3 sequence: CATSDRRQYNEQFF. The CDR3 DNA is TGTGCCACCAGTGATCGCCGGCAGTACAATGAGCAGTTCTTC.

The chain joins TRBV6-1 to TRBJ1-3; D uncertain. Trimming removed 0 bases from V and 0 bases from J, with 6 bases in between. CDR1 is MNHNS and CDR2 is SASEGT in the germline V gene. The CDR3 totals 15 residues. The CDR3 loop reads CASSEATDSGNTIYF. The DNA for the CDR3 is TGTGCCAGCAGTGAAGCGACGGACTCTGGAAACACCATATATTTT.

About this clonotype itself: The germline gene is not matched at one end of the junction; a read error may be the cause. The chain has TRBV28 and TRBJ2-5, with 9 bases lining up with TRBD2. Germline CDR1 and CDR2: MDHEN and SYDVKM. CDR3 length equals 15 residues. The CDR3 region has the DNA TGTGCCAGCAGTTTTAGAGCGGGAGGTTGGGAGATCCAGTACTTC. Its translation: CASSFRAGGWEIQYF.

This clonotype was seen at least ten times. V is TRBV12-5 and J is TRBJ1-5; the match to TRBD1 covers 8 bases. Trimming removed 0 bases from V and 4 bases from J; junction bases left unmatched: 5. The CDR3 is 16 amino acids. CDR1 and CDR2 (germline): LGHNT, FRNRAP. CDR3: CASGLVGDRSNQPQHF. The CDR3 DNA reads TGTGCTAGTGGTTTGGTAGGGGACAGGAGTAATCAGCCCCAGCATTTT. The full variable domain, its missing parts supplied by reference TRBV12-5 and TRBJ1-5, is DARVTQTPRHKVTEMGQEVTMRCQPILGHNTVFWYRQTMMQGLELLAYFRNRAPLDDSGMPKDRFSAEMPDATLATLKIQPSEPRDSAVYFCASGLVGDRSNQPQHFGDGTRLSIL.

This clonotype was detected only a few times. CDR3 sequence (DNA): TGTGCCTGGAATGTCGAGGTCTCCTACGAGCAGTACTTC. It specifies CAWNVEVSYEQYF. This sequence joins TRBV30 and TRBJ2-7; no firm D call. CDR1 and CDR2 from the germline V gene are GTSNPN and SVGIG (reference sequence). The CDR3 covers 13 residues. V lost 4 bases and J lost 0, with 10 bases in between.

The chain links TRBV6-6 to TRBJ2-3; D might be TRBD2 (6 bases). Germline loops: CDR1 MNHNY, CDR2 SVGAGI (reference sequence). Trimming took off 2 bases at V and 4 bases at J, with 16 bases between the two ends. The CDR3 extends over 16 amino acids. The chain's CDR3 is CASSYIPRRDADTQYF. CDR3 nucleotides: TGTGCCAGCAGTTACATTCCCAGGAGGGACGCAGATACGCAGTATTTT.

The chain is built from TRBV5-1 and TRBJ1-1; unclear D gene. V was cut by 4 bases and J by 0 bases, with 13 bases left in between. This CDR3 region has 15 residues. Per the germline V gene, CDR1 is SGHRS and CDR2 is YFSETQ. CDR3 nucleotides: TGCGCCAGCAGCCCGTCCGGCAGTTTGAACACTGAAGCTTTCTTT. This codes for CASSPSGSLNTEAFF. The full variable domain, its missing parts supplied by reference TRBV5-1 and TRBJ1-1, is KAGVTQTPRYLIKTRGQQVTLSCSPISGHRSVSWYQQTPGQGLQFLFEYFSETQRNKGNFPGRFSGRQFSNSRSEMNVSTLELGDSALYLCASSPSGSLNTEAFFGQGTRLTVV.

This chain's CDR3 is CASSQFISGSYEQYF. The CDR3 DNA reads TGCGCCAGCAGCCAGTTTATAAGTGGGTCCTACGAGCAGTACTTC. The rearrangement uses TRBV4-1 and TRBJ2-7; D is undetermined. CDR1 and CDR2 from the germline V gene are MGHRA and YSYEKL. V lost 3 bases and J lost 1, with 13 bases in between. This CDR3 is built from 15 residues.